This T cell receptor beta chain was sequenced for a study of shared clonotypes between healthy human individuals. Sequenced by immunoSEQ multiplex PCR; TCRdb stores in-frame clones only, minus some. In the table there are approximately 2,000,000 clones, 85% to 95% of which are singletons. Selected positively for CCR7 and CD45RO-negative, naive CD8 cells excluded terminally differentiated effector memory CD45RA+ cells. This CDR3 has 14 residues. Trimming cost V 0 bases and J 4 bases, with 7 bases left between them. The germline CDR1 and CDR2 sequences are MNHEY and SMNVEV (reference sequence). Sample: naive CD8+ T cells from PBMCs. The sequence derives from a man aged 18 to 29 in good health. Some clones in this sample may be carry-over from other donors' samples. This chain connects TRBV27 to TRBJ2-1; D not certain. CDR3 sequence: CASSLSLRYNEQFF. The CDR3 DNA reads TGTGCCAGCAGTTTATCGTTGCGGTACAATGAGCAGTTCTTC.